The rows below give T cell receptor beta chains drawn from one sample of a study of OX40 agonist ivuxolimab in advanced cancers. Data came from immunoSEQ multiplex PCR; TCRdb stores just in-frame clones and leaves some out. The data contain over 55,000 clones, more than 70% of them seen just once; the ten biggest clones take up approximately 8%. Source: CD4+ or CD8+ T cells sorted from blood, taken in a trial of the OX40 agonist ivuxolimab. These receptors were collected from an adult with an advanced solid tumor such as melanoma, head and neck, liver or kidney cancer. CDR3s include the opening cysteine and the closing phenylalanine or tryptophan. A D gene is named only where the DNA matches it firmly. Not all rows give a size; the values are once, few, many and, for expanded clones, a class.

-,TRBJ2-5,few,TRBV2,CASSTTRQQETQYF,TGTGCCAGCAGCACAACGCGCCAGCAAGAGACCCAGTACTTC
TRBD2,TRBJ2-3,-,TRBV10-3,CASSGDADTQYF,TGTGCCAGTAGCGGGGACGCAGATACGCAGTATTTT
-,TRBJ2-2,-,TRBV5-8,CASSLGLPKNTGELFF,TGTGCCAGCAGCTTGGGGCTACCCAAGAACACCGGGGAGCTGTTTTTT
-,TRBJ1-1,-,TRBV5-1,CASSLPSGGNTEAFF,TGCGCCAGCAGCTTGCCGTCCGGGGGGAACACTGAAGCTTTCTTT
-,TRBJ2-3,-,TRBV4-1,CASSQASNPDTQYF,TGCGCCAGCAGCCAGGCCTCGAATCCAGATACGCAGTATTTT
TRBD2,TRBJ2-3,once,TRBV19,CASTGTSGGGTTDTQYF,TGTGCCAGTACCGGGACTAGCGGGGGCGGGACCACAGATACGCAGTATTTT
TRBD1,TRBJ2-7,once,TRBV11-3,CASSRTGALEQYF,TGTGCCAGCAGCCGGACAGGGGCCCTCGAGCAGTACTTC
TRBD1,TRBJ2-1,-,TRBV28,CASSPRTGGIYNEQFF,TGTGCCAGCAGTCCCCGGACAGGGGGAATTTACAATGAGCAGTTCTTC
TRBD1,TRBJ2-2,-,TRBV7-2,CASSLWAGGMGGELFF,TGTGCCAGCAGCTTATGGGCAGGGGGCATGGGCGGGGAGCTGTTTTTT
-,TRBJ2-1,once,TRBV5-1,CASSLVGEQFF,TGCGCCAGCAGCTTGGTGGGTGAGCAGTTCTTC
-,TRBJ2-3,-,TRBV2,CASSEWKTDTQYF,TGTGCCAGCAGTGAATGGAAGACAGATACGCAGTATTTT
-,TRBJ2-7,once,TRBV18,CASSPNDALYEQYF,TGTGCCAGCTCACCAAATGACGCATTATACGAGCAGTACTTC
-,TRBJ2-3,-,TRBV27,CASSPRRWGTDTQYF,TGTGCCAGCAGTCCCAGGAGGTGGGGCACAGATACGCAGTATTTT
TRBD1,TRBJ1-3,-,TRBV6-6,CASRARGTISGNTIYF,TGTGCCAGCAGGGCCAGGGGGACCATCTCTGGAAACACCATATATTTT
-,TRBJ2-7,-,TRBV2,CASSERSGVQSYEQYF,TGTGCCAGCAGTGAAAGGTCAGGGGTGCAATCCTACGAGCAGTACTTC
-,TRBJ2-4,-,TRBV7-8,CASSSSASIANIQYF,TGTGCCAGCAGCTCCTCCGCTAGCATCGCAAACATTCAATACTTC
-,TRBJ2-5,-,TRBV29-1,CSVGQNQETQYF,TGCAGCGTCGGACAGAACCAAGAGACCCAGTACTTC
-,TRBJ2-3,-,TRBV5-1,CASSLESATDTQYF,TGCGCCAGCAGCTTGGAATCCGCCACAGATACGCAGTATTTT
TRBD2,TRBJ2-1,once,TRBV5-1,CASSFSTSGGAYNEQFF,TGCGCCAGCAGCTTTAGTACTAGCGGGGGGGCCTACAATGAGCAGTTCTTC
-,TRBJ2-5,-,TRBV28,CASNEASGETQYF,TGTGCCAGTAATGAGGCGTCGGGAGAGACCCAGTACTTC
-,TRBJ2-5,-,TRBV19,CASSIGAGNLRTQYF,TGTGCCAGTAGTATTGGGGCGGGGAACCTTCGGACCCAGTACTTC
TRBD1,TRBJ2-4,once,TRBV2,CASSGLRGQNIQYF,TGTGCCAGCAGTGGTCTTAGGGGGCAAAACATTCAGTACTTC
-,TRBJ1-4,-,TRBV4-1,CASRTTGLIKEKLFF,TGCGCCAGCCGAACGACGGGACTGATAAAGGAAAAACTGTTTTTT
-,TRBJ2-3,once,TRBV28,CASSASGTSPDTQYF,TGTGCCAGCAGTGCGTCCGGGACTTCCCCCGATACGCAGTATTTT
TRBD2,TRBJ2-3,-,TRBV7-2,CASLQASGGDTQYF,TGTGCCAGCCTCCAGGCTAGCGGAGGGGATACGCAGTATTTT
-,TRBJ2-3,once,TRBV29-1,CSVASGRSTDTQYF,TGCAGCGTTGCTTCCGGAAGAAGCACAGATACGCAGTATTTT
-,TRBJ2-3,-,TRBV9,CASSGTSTDTQYF,TGTGCCAGCAGCGGGACTAGCACAGATACGCAGTATTTT
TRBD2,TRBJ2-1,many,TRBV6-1,CASSETSGRSSYNEQFF,TGTGCCAGCAGTGAGACTAGCGGGAGGAGCTCCTACAATGAGCAGTTCTTC
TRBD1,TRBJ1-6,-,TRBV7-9,CASSARRGGANPPLHF,TGTGCCAGCAGCGCTAGACGAGGGGGCGCGAATCCACCCCTCCACTTT